Below, 30 T cell receptor beta chains from the same sample are listed, as sequenced in a study of T cells in localized non-small cell lung cancer. TCRdb keeps only in-frame clones here, not all; method: immunoSEQ multiplex PCR. The sample yields more than 30,000 clones, about nine tenths seen once. The material was peripheral blood, obtained before any cancer treatment. The receptor source for this set is a male donor older than 55 with stage III lung adenocarcinoma.

The rearrangement uses TRBV6-1 and TRBJ1-5, with D unresolved. Looked up from germline, CDR1 is MNHNS and CDR2 is SASEGT. V was clipped by 2 bases and J by 0 bases, with 8 bases between them. This CDR3 contains 15 residues. CDR3 protein: CASSEWADSNQPQHF. In DNA, the CDR3 is TGTGCCAGCAGTGAATGGGCAGATAGCAATCAGCCCCAGCATTTT.

CDR3 in DNA: TGTGCCAGCAGAACAGGGGTAAGCGGCTACACCTTC. Protein sequence: CASRTGVSGYTF. The J gene is TRBJ1-2, the V gene TRBV28; TRBD1 agrees at 7 bases. Trimming cost V 6 bases and J 8 bases; bases outside gene matches: 6. Germline CDR1 reads MDHEN; CDR2 reads SYDVKM. The CDR3 runs to 12 residues.

The chain is built from TRBV28 and TRBJ2-6, with D possibly being TRBD1 or TRBD2 (6 bases each). V was clipped by 2 bases and J by 2 bases, with 10 bases between them. Germline CDR1 MDHEN, CDR2 SYDVKM. The CDR3 contains 16 residues. Here the CDR3 DNA reads TGTGCCAGCAGTTTACTGGGGGGCGCTGGGGCCAACGTCCTGACTTTC. This gives the protein CASSLLGGAGANVLTF.

In this sample, this clone turned up a few times. This chain links TRBV4-1 with TRBJ2-3; TRBD2 matches 8 bases. CDR3 size: 16 residues. V shed 0 bases, J shed 3 bases, and the junction held 5 bases outside the gene matches. CDR1 is MGHRA and CDR2 is YSYEKL in the germline V gene. The CDR3 nucleotides read TGCGCCAGCAGCCAAGACCCGGGACTAGAAACAGATACGCAGTATTTT. Its translation: CASSQDPGLETDTQYF.

The genes are TRBV5-1 and TRBJ2-7, with unresolved D. V was clipped by 1 base and J by 5 bases, with 16 bases between them. From germline, CDR1 is SGHRS and CDR2 YFSETQ. The CDR3 covers 15 residues. The CDR3, as DNA: TGCGCCAGCAGCTTGCCACTCCTGGGCCGCGACGAGCAGTACTTC. As protein: CASSLPLLGRDEQYF.

This clone was counted once. This chain links TRBV28 with TRBJ1-5, with D unclear. The CDR3 is 14 residues long. V shed 2 bases and J shed 2 bases, with 7 bases lying between them. CDR1 MDHEN and CDR2 SYDVKM come from the germline V gene. The CDR3 is CASSLRSGNQPQHF. In DNA, the CDR3 is TGTGCCAGCAGTTTAAGGAGCGGCAATCAGCCCCAGCATTTT.

DNA of the CDR3: TGTGCTAGTGGTTTGGTACGGATGAGGATTACCTACGAGCAGTACTTC. It specifies CASGLVRMRITYEQYF. The chain links TRBV12-5 to TRBJ2-7; D ambiguous. V was shortened by 0 bases and J by 2 bases, with 14 bases between the two germline ends. CDR1 is LGHNT, CDR2 FRNRAP, per germline. The CDR3 runs to 16 residues. The whole variable domain, remainder taken from reference TRBV12-5 and TRBJ2-7, is DARVTQTPRHKVTEMGQEVTMRCQPILGHNTVFWYRQTMMQGLELLAYFRNRAPLDDSGMPKDRFSAEMPDATLATLKIQPSEPRDSAVYFCASGLVRMRITYEQYFGPGTRLTVT.

The chain uses TRBV6-1 and TRBJ2-1; 7 nucleotides align to TRBD1. The junction had 10 bases not matched to a gene; V was cut back by 4 bases and J by 4 bases. Germline V lookup: CDR1 MNHNS, CDR2 SASEGT. The CDR3 sequence is 16 residues long. The CDR3 region has the DNA TGTGCCAGCAGTGTAGACAGGGCGAGGGGTTACAATGAGCAGTTCTTC. This sequence encodes CASSVDRARGYNEQFF.

J is TRBJ1-2 and V is TRBV5-4; 9 nucleotides agree with TRBD1. This CDR3 region has 16 residues. V lost 4 bases to trimming and J lost 0 bases; unmatched junction nucleotides: 7. Germline V CDR1 and CDR2: SGHNT, YYREEE (reference sequence). The CDR3 DNA follows: TGTGCCAGCAGCCCGGGACAGGGTGCAACTAACTATGGCTACACCTTC. Amino acids: CASSPGQGATNYGYTF.

The V call is TRBV9, the J call TRBJ2-1; unclear D gene. This CDR3 is 17 amino acids long. Per germline, CDR1 SGDLS and CDR2 YYNGEE. V lost 0 bases and J 6 bases, leaving 19 bases between the germline ends. CDR3 sequence reads: CASSVAGPLSSLNEQFF. The CDR3 nucleotides read TGTGCCAGCAGCGTAGCCGGACCCCTCTCCTCTCTCAATGAGCAGTTCTTC.

The rearrangement links TRBV6-4 to TRBJ2-1; a weak D match, TRBD2 (6 bases). The germline V gene encodes CDR1 MRHNA and CDR2 SNTAGT. The CDR3 runs to 13 residues. Trimming left V 11 bases short and J 7 bases short, with 18 bases between. The CDR3 sequence: CALEGRVKNEQFF. CDR3 in DNA: TGTGCCTTGGAGGGCCGGGTGAAAAATGAGCAGTTCTTC.

CDR3 coding DNA: TGCAGTGCTAGAGAAGAGACCCAGTACTTC. This translates into CSAREETQYF. This chain links TRBV20-1 with TRBJ2-5; D not certain. The ends were cut back, 0 bases at V and 4 bases at J, with 0 bases in the middle. Per germline, CDR1 DFQATT and CDR2 SNEGSKA (reference sequence). The length of the CDR3 is 10 residues.

The CDR3 coding sequence is TGTGCCAGCTCACCGGGGACAGGGGGTCAGCCCCAGCATTTT. This encodes CASSPGTGGQPQHF. V is TRBV18 and J is TRBJ1-5; TRBD1 aligns across 11 bases. The CDR3 has 14 residues. J gave up 6 bases and V 3 bases, and 1 base lay outside the gene matches. CDR1 is KGHSH, CDR2 LQKENI, per germline.

The V gene is TRBV10-1, the J gene TRBJ1-2, with a weak D call TRBD1 (6 bases). Germline V gene lookup returns CDR1 WNHNN and CDR2 SYGVQD (reference sequence). CDR3 size: 15 residues. The V end was cut by 4 bases, the J end by 3 bases, with 15 bases between. Here the CDR3 reads CASSVRQGTYYGYTF. CDR3 coding DNA: TGCGCCAGCAGTGTCAGGCAGGGGACATACTATGGCTACACCTTC.

The V and J genes are TRBV10-3 and TRBJ2-7; D assignment may be TRBD1 or TRBD2 (5 bases each). V was trimmed by 3 bases and J by 2 bases, leaving 8 bases between them. Germline CDR1 is ENHRY and CDR2 is SYGVKD. There are 13 residues in the CDR3. CDR3 sequence: CAISDGGTYEQYF. The CDR3 nucleotides read TGTGCCATCAGTGATGGGGGTACCTACGAGCAGTACTTC.

V gene TRBV5-3 combines with J gene TRBJ2-7; 9 nucleotides match TRBD2. TRBV5-3 is annotated as an ORF whose role is uncertain. Trimming cost V 0 bases and J 7 bases; bases outside gene matches: 8. The CDR3 length is 15 residues. This chain's CDR3 is CARSLGAGGPEEQYF. DNA of the CDR3: TGTGCCAGAAGCTTGGGGGCGGGAGGGCCAGAAGAGCAGTACTTC.

The CDR3 nucleotides are TGTGCCAGCAGGATCCGGGACAGCTACGAGCAGTACTTC. Its translation: CASRIRDSYEQYF. The V call is TRBV6-5, the J call TRBJ2-7; 7 bases line up with TRBD1. Germline V gene data show CDR1 as MNHEY and CDR2 as SVGAGI. The V segment lost 6 bases and the J segment 3 bases; nucleotides outside the gene matches: 5. CDR3 length: 13 residues.

This clone was seen only a few times. This sequence joins TRBV2 and TRBJ2-1; D might be TRBD2 (8 bases). The V end was cut by 5 bases, the J end by 6 bases, with 17 bases between. The CDR3 spans 15 residues. In germline, CDR1 is SNHLY, CDR2 FYNNEI. CDR3 sequence: CASSSGGLAGNEQFF. CDR3 coding DNA: TGTGCCAGCAGTTCAGGGGGGCTAGCGGGCAATGAGCAGTTCTTC.

The rearrangement uses TRBV6-1 and TRBJ2-2; D may be TRBD1 (6 bases). Between the trimmed V and J ends, which lost 3 bases and 4 bases, there was a span of 18 bases. The CDR3 has 17 residues. The V gene's germline CDR1 is MNHNS and CDR2 SASEGT. CDR3 nucleotides: TGTGCCAGCAGTGATTTTCTGATCAGGGGAGCCACCGGGGAGCTGTTTTTT. The encoded protein is CASSDFLIRGATGELFF.

This sequence joins TRBV10-3 and TRBJ2-7; TRBD2 agrees at 7 bases. The germline gives CDR1 ENHRY, CDR2 SYGVKD. Unmatched junction bases numbered 3, after V lost 10 bases and J lost 3 bases. This CDR3 has 11 residues. CDR3 loop: CATSGGYEQYF. The CDR3 nucleotides are TGTGCCACTAGCGGAGGCTACGAGCAGTACTTC.

The gene calls are TRBV5-4 and TRBJ1-1; D not certain. Between the trimmed V and J ends, which lost 4 bases and 3 bases, there was a span of 13 bases. This CDR3 spans 14 amino acids. From germline, CDR1 is SGHNT and CDR2 YYREEE (reference sequence). CDR3 sequence reads: CASSHNPSDTEAFF. The CDR3 DNA reads as TGTGCCAGCAGCCATAACCCTTCTGACACTGAAGCTTTCTTT. Filled out from reference TRBV5-4 and TRBJ1-1, the complete variable domain reads ETGVTQSPTHLIKTRGQQVTLRCSSQSGHNTVSWYQQALGQGPQFIFQYYREEENGRGNFPPRFSGLQFPNYSSELNVNALELDDSALYLCASSHNPSDTEAFFGQGTRLTVV.

The CDR3 coding sequence is TGCAGCGTATCGTGGGGTGGTAGCGTCTACGAGCAGTACTTC. It is translated as CSVSWGGSVYEQYF. The chain couples TRBV29-1 to TRBJ2-7; D is perhaps TRBD2 (5 bases). Trimming cost V 6 bases and J 3 bases, with 18 bases left between them. Per the germline V gene, CDR1 is SQVTM and CDR2 is ANQGSEA. The CDR3 has 14 residues.

The J gene is TRBJ2-7, the V gene TRBV16; the D is unclear. Germline V gene sequence: CDR1 KGHSY, CDR2 FQNENV. The V end lost 5 bases, the J end lost 2 bases, and 13 bases lay between the germline ends. The CDR3 spans 14 residues. CDR3 in amino acids: CASSEEKVPYEQYF. For the CDR3, the DNA is TGTGCCAGCAGCGAGGAAAAGGTGCCCTACGAGCAGTACTTC. Full variable domain (rest looked up from reference TRBV16 and TRBJ2-7): GEEVAQTPKHLVRGEGQKAKLYCAPIKGHSYVFWYQQVLKNEFKFLISFQNENVFDETGMPKERFSAKCLPNSPCSLEIQATKLEDSAVYFCASSEEKVPYEQYFGPGTRLTVT.

This clone was seen only a few times. Here the CDR3 reads CARIQTSYEQYF. The CDR3 DNA follows: TGTGCCAGGATACAGACCAGCTACGAGCAGTACTTC. The chain carries TRBV6-1 and TRBJ2-7; D call uncertain. CDR1 and CDR2 (germline): MNHNS, SASEGT. The CDR3 is 12 residues long. V dropped 9 bases and J dropped 3 bases, with 12 bases sitting between them.

In this sample, this clone turned up once. The chain recombines TRBV5-4 with TRBJ1-2, with 9 nucleotides matching TRBD1. The CDR3 consists of 16 residues. Germline V gene data show CDR1 as SGHNT and CDR2 as YYREEE (reference sequence). V lost 2 bases, J lost 4 bases, and 9 bases stayed unmatched. As DNA, the CDR3 is TGTGCCAGCAGCTTTCCGGGACAGGGCGGAAGCTATGGCTACACCTTC. Translation: CASSFPGQGGSYGYTF. The variable domain in full, with the rest retrieved from reference TRBV5-4 and TRBJ1-2, is ETGVTQSPTHLIKTRGQQVTLRCSSQSGHNTVSWYQQALGQGPQFIFQYYREEENGRGNFPPRFSGLQFPNYSSELNVNALELDDSALYLCASSFPGQGGSYGYTFGSGTRLTVV.

With respect to this clone: Its ends do not fully match the called genes, so a read error is possible. This chain joins TRBV5-4 and TRBJ2-3; perhaps TRBD2 as D (6 bases). This CDR3 spans 16 amino acids. Per the germline V gene, CDR1 is SGHNT and CDR2 is YYREEE (reference sequence). The CDR3 DNA reads TGTGTCAGCAGCTCAGGACCTGCGGGGAGCACAGATACGCAGTATTTT. Amino acid sequence: CVSSSGPAGSTDTQYF.

The J gene is TRBJ1-3, the V gene TRBV5-6; D possibly corresponds to TRBD1 (5 bases). V was pared by 1 base and J by 7 bases, with 15 bases between. The CDR3 is 15 residues long. Per the germline V gene, CDR1 is SGHDT and CDR2 is YYEEEE. In DNA form, the CDR3 reads TGTGCCAGCAGCTTGAATCGGGGCTGGTCGAACACCATATATTTT. Its protein is CASSLNRGWSNTIYF.

This clone has only one observation. Germline is not matched at one junction end, which may reflect a read error. The chain uses TRBV25-1 and TRBJ2-5; D may match TRBD1 or TRBD2 (6 bases each). The CDR3 has 16 amino acids. Germline V gene sequence: CDR1 MGHDK, CDR2 SYGVNS. The CDR3 bases are TGTGCCAGCCGTGAATGGAGGGGGTCTCCCGTAGAGACCCAGTACTTC. Its protein product is CASREWRGSPVETQYF.

J is TRBJ2-2 and V is TRBV5-1; TRBD1 might be the D (5 bases). In germline, CDR1 is SGHRS, CDR2 YFSETQ. The V end lost 5 bases, the J end lost 2 bases, and 7 bases lay between the germline ends. The CDR3 has 13 residues. CDR3 residues: CASRTVNTGELFF. CDR3 DNA: TGCGCCAGCAGGACAGTTAACACCGGGGAGCTGTTTTTT.

V and J are TRBV7-9 and TRBJ2-7; TRBD2 matches at 9 bases. Germline CDR1 and CDR2: SEHNR and FQNEAQ (reference sequence). The length of the CDR3 is 16 residues. V was pared by 4 bases and J by 7 bases, with 14 bases of the junction left unmatched. This CDR3 reads CASSSIGGGRAREQYF. CDR3 nucleotides: TGTGCCAGCAGCTCCATAGGAGGCGGGAGGGCGAGGGAGCAGTACTTC.